Following are 24 T cell receptor beta chains from one sample sequenced in a study of shared clonotypes between healthy human individuals. Produced via immunoSEQ multiplex PCR; TCRdb's table is partial and in-frame only. The sample carries about 2.4 million clones, under 95% recorded once. Sample: naive CD4+ T cells from PBMCs. Subset in this sample: CD45RA+ positively selected. The source of these receptors is a man younger than 30 in good health. Some clones in this sample may be carry-over from other donors' samples.

The CDR3 loop reads CASSTLGPGGGTQYF. The CDR3 DNA reads TGTGCCAGCAGCACCCTCGGCCCGGGAGGCGGGACCCAGTACTTC. The V call is TRBV28, the J call TRBJ2-5; 7 bases line up with TRBD2. Germline lookup yields CDR1 MDHEN and CDR2 SYDVKM. The ends lost 6 bases at V and 7 bases at J; junction bases unmatched: 14. The CDR3 spans 15 residues. The full variable domain, with the rest looked up from reference TRBV28 and TRBJ2-5, is DVKVTQSSRYLVKRTGEKVFLECVQDMDHENMFWYRQDPGLGLRLIYFSYDVKMKEKGDIPEGYSVSREKKERFSLILESASTNQTSMYLCASSTLGPGGGTQYFGPGTRLLVL.

This chain connects TRBV25-1 to TRBJ1-1, with no clear D. The CDR3 length is 12 residues. The germline gives CDR1 MGHDK, CDR2 SYGVNS. Trimming left V 8 bases short and J 2 bases short, with 9 bases between. The CDR3 DNA sequence: TGTGCCAGCCAGCGGGGAAACACTGAAGCTTTCTTT. Encoded protein: CASQRGNTEAFF.

The chain joins TRBV7-2 to TRBJ1-5; D perhaps matches TRBD1 (6 bases). V lost 2 bases and J lost 7, with 18 bases in between. This CDR3 spans 16 amino acids. Per germline, CDR1 SGHTA and CDR2 FQGNSA. The CDR3 DNA follows: TGTGCCAGCAGCTTAAAGGTTCTGGCAGGGGCCCAGCCCCAGCATTTT. This translates into CASSLKVLAGAQPQHF.

J is TRBJ1-1 and V is TRBV5-1; D may be TRBD1 (5 bases). Germline V CDR1 and CDR2: SGHRS, YFSETQ. V was trimmed by 0 bases and J by 12 bases, leaving 15 bases between them. The CDR3 totals 13 residues. The CDR3 bases are TGCGCCAGCAGCTTGGCAGGGACGGTGAGTTCTTTCTTT. It is translated as CASSLAGTVSSFF.

The V and J genes are TRBV27 and TRBJ2-1; D gene uncertain. From germline, CDR1 is MNHEY and CDR2 SMNVEV (reference sequence). The V end was cut by 7 bases, the J end by 9 bases, with 19 bases between. There are 14 residues in the CDR3. For the CDR3, the DNA is TGTGCCAGCACCAGTTCCGCCCCCCCGAGTGAGCAGTTCTTC. Its protein is CASTSSAPPSEQFF.

Only one count was recorded for this clone. The chain links TRBV6-1 to TRBJ1-2, with 8 bases fitting TRBD1. This CDR3 has 14 amino acids. CDR1 MNHNS and CDR2 SASEGT come from the germline V gene. The J segment lost 0 bases and the V segment lost 4 bases, leaving 1 base of the junction unmatched. CDR3 DNA: TGTGCCAGCAGTGCGACAGGGGCTAACTATGGCTACACCTTC. This encodes CASSATGANYGYTF.

The chain has TRBV28 and TRBJ1-5; D unclear. V was pared by 0 bases and J by 5 bases, with 17 bases between. CDR3 length equals 17 residues. CDR1 and CDR2 from the germline V gene are MDHEN and SYDVKM. The CDR3 DNA sequence: TGTGCCAGCAGTTTATGGGATCTGGGATTGCCTCATCAGCCCCAGCATTTT. Amino acids: CASSLWDLGLPHQPQHF.

The V gene is TRBV9, the J gene TRBJ2-3; 13 bases align to TRBD2. CDR1 and CDR2 (germline): SGDLS, YYNGEE. With 4 bases clipped from V and 2 bases from J, the junction kept 4 bases outside the gene matches. This CDR3 has 16 amino acids. CDR3 in amino acids: CASSTGLAGNTDTQYF. DNA of the CDR3: TGTGCCAGCAGCACGGGACTAGCGGGGAACACAGATACGCAGTATTTT.

The chain couples TRBV6-1 to TRBJ2-1; 7 nucleotides agree with TRBD1. The V gene end was trimmed by 7 bases and the J gene end by 5 bases; junction bases not matched to a gene: 8. The CDR3 loop spans 14 amino acids. Germline CDR1 reads MNHNS; CDR2 reads SASEGT. The CDR3 nucleotides are TGTGCCAGCATTCTCAGGACAGGAAACAATGAGCAGTTCTTC. Residues: CASILRTGNNEQFF.

V gene TRBV28 combines with J gene TRBJ2-5; 9 bases line up with TRBD2. Germline V CDR1 and CDR2: MDHEN, SYDVKM. The junction had 7 bases not matched to a gene; V was cut back by 3 bases and J by 2 bases. The CDR3 contains 16 residues. In nucleotides, the CDR3 is TGTGCCAGCAGTTTCTGGTTAGCGGGAGCTCAAGAGACCCAGTACTTC. Protein product: CASSFWLAGAQETQYF.

The chain is built from TRBV7-2 and TRBJ2-2; 8 positions agree with TRBD1. Germline V lookup: CDR1 SGHTA, CDR2 FQGNSA. The CDR3 covers 15 residues. V was clipped by 2 bases and J by 5 bases; unmatched bases: 4. CDR3 DNA: TGTGCCAGCAGCTTAATCAGGGGGCAAACCGGGGAGCTGTTTTTT. This codes for CASSLIRGQTGELFF. The whole variable domain, remainder taken from reference TRBV7-2 and TRBJ2-2, is GAGVSQSPSNKVTEKGKDVELRCDPISGHTALYWYRQSLGQGLEFLIYFQGNSAPDKSGLPSDRFSAERTGGSVSTLTIQRTQQEDSAVYLCASSLIRGQTGELFFGEGSRLTVL.

This chain links TRBV5-1 with TRBJ1-2, with TRBD1 as a possible D gene (5 bases). Germline V lookup: CDR1 SGHRS, CDR2 YFSETQ. V gave up 1 base and J gave up 6 bases, with 16 bases separating them. This CDR3 is 15 amino acids long. Written as DNA, the CDR3 is TGCGCCAGCAGCTTGAGGGACTCGGCTTGGGATGGCTACACCTTC. This sequence encodes CASSLRDSAWDGYTF.

The chain joins TRBV5-1 to TRBJ2-2, with 12 bases fitting TRBD2. Germline CDR1 is SGHRS and CDR2 is YFSETQ. CDR3 size: 16 residues. Unmatched junction bases numbered 6, after V lost 5 bases and J lost 4 bases. CDR3 protein: CASSQGLAGFTGELFF. DNA for the CDR3: TGCGCCAGCAGTCAGGGACTAGCGGGCTTCACCGGGGAGCTGTTTTTT.

A remark on this clone: Other DNA sequences within the sample encode an identical CDR3. The chain has TRBV5-1 and TRBJ1-4; tentatively, D is TRBD1 (5 bases). V shed 4 bases and J shed 3 bases, with 7 bases lying between them. This CDR3 is 13 amino acids long. Germline V gene data show CDR1 as SGHRS and CDR2 as YFSETQ. The CDR3, as DNA: TGCGCCAGCAGCCAGGGACCTAATGAAAAACTGTTTTTT. Its translation: CASSQGPNEKLFF.

The chain couples TRBV7-9 to TRBJ2-2, with 8 bases lining up with TRBD2. CDR3 length: 15 residues. Germline V gene data show CDR1 as SEHNR and CDR2 as FQNEAQ (reference sequence). Germline trimming cut 5 bases from V and 6 bases from J; bases unmatched to any gene: 8. DNA for the CDR3: TGTGCCAGCAGCCCGACGGGGGGGGAAGCCGGGGAGCTGTTTTTT. It translates to CASSPTGGEAGELFF.

The CDR3 is CASSLSGTNLGGTQYF. The CDR3 DNA is TGTGCCAGCAGTTTATCAGGGACCAATCTAGGAGGTACGCAGTATTTT. The chain has TRBV27 and TRBJ2-3, with D perhaps matching TRBD1 or TRBD2 (5 bases each). Germline assignment: CDR1 MNHEY and CDR2 SMNVEV (reference sequence). V lost 0 bases and J lost 8, with 18 bases in between. CDR3 length: 16 residues.

This chain joins TRBV27 and TRBJ1-2, with a tentative D call TRBD1 (5 bases). Trimming removed 2 bases at V and 7 bases at J, with 11 bases between. Germline V gene data show CDR1 as MNHEY and CDR2 as SMNVEV (reference sequence). This CDR3 comprises 13 residues. The CDR3 is CASSLKGVGGYTF. In DNA, the CDR3 is TGTGCCAGCAGTTTAAAAGGGGTCGGTGGCTACACCTTC.

V usage is TRBV10-3 and J usage is TRBJ2-3, with TRBD1 matching 7 bases. The CDR3 loop spans 15 amino acids. Germline CDR1 and CDR2: ENHRY and SYGVKD. V lost 6 bases, J lost 2 bases, and 8 bases stayed unmatched. CDR3 sequence reads: CAIRSDRENTDTQYF. In nucleotides, the CDR3 is TGTGCCATCAGGAGCGACAGGGAAAACACAGATACGCAGTATTTT.

Only a few counts were recorded for this clone. The chain links TRBV19 to TRBJ1-4; maybe TRBD1 (5 bases). V lost 6 bases, J lost 0 bases, and 14 bases lay in between. Germline V gene lookup returns CDR1 LNHDA and CDR2 SQIVND (reference sequence). CDR3 length: 16 residues. CDR3 loop: CASSTGHGTTNEKLFF. The CDR3 nucleotides are TGTGCCAGTAGCACCGGACATGGAACAACTAATGAAAAACTGTTTTTT.

The CDR3 sequence is CASSVMITDTQYF. The CDR3 DNA is TGTGCCAGCAGCGTAATGATCACAGATACGCAGTATTTT. The chain couples TRBV9 to TRBJ2-3; D not certain. This CDR3 region has 13 residues. Germline CDR1 reads SGDLS; CDR2 reads YYNGEE. V was cut by 1 base and J by 2 bases, with 5 bases left in between.

V usage is TRBV7-9 and J usage is TRBJ1-2; TRBD1 agrees at 8 bases. J gave up 7 bases and V 6 bases, and 7 bases lay outside the gene matches. The CDR3 has 13 amino acids. Germline CDR1 is SEHNR and CDR2 is FQNEAQ (reference sequence). The CDR3 coding sequence is TGTGCCAGCAGATACGGACAGGGTAGTGGCTACACCTTC. Translating gives CASRYGQGSGYTF.

This clone came up once. The chain joins TRBV4-3 to TRBJ2-7; 7 nucleotides line up with TRBD1. Germline lookup yields CDR1 LGHNA and CDR2 YSLEER. V was clipped by 3 bases and J by 5 bases; unmatched bases: 4. CDR3 length equals 13 residues. CDR3 protein: CASSQLQGNEQYF. The CDR3 DNA reads TGCGCCAGCAGCCAGCTACAGGGGAACGAGCAGTACTTC.

This clone was detected only a few times. The sample holds other DNA sequences that translate to the same CDR3. This chain joins TRBV28 and TRBJ1-5, with no clear D. V was trimmed by 2 bases and J by 4 bases, leaving 6 bases between them. Germline V gene sequence: CDR1 MDHEN, CDR2 SYDVKM. The CDR3 sequence is 13 residues long. In nucleotides, the CDR3 is TGTGCCAGCAGTTTAAACGGGAATCAGCCCCAGCATTTT. Its translation: CASSLNGNQPQHF.

The V gene is TRBV7-3, the J gene TRBJ2-5; TRBD2 matches at 7 bases. V dropped 5 bases and J dropped 5; count of bases not matched to a gene: 11. This CDR3 is built from 15 residues. Germline V gene lookup returns CDR1 SGHTA and CDR2 FQGTGA. CDR3 protein: CASSPRASGRETQYF. In nucleotides, the CDR3 is TGTGCCAGCAGCCCTCGGGCTAGCGGACGGGAGACCCAGTACTTC.